The TCR beta chain under discussion was sequenced for a study of CD8 T cells in Susac syndrome. Study details: There were Susac syndrome patients who were therapy-naive at blood draw, others on corticosteroids, and others on intravenous immunoglobulin alone. Study-level points and caveats: A relatively small number of individuals underwent TCR sequencing and HLA analysis.

RNA, at about 0.45 to 1 ug, was reverse transcribed with random hexamers. TCRdb re-called the immunoSEQ multiplex PCR reads with MiXCR, one entry per CDR3 protein. The profile covers roughly 200,000 distinct CDR3 sequences, with over 90% appearing a single time and 0.099% taken by the ten largest. Concerning this clonotype: The antigen is unknown.

CDR1 and CDR2 (germline): SEHNR, FQNEAQ (reference sequence). The CDR3 totals 15 residues. V lost 3 bases to trimming and J lost 7 bases, with 16 bases between them. This clonotype originated in a human donor with Susac syndrome. Sequenced input: CD4+ T cells from PBMCs. The genes are TRBV7-9 and TRBJ1-5, with no clear D. CDR3 residues: CASSFNPGEIQPQHF. CDR3 bases: TGTGCCAGCAGCTTTAACCCGGGAGAGATCCAGCCCCAGCATTTT.